The rows below give T cell receptor beta chains drawn from one sample of a study of cytomegalovirus exposure and HLA in healthy donors. Assay used: immunoSEQ multiplex PCR; TCRdb lists only in-frame clones, some missing. The repertoire holds some 160,000 clones, more than 70% seen once, with around 6.5% in the top ten. The sample consisted of PBMCs. The receptors were sampled from a male donor in good health and CMV-seropositive. CDR3s include the opening cysteine and the closing phenylalanine or tryptophan. The D gene is left open where the match is weak. A row's size may be missing; if present it is once, few, many or a size class.

TRBJ1-5,TRBV6-1,NA,TRBD1,TGTGCCAGCAGTGAAGCGAGGACAGGGGGGCATCAGCCCCAGCATTTT,CASSEARTGGHQPQHF
TRBJ2-1,TRBV6-1,NA,TRBD2,TGTGCCAGCAGTCGAGCGGGAACTTGGAATGAGCAGTTCTTC,CASSRAGTWNEQFF
TRBJ1-2,TRBV2,NA,NA,TGTGCCAGCACGGTCATTGGGGGGGCGGGGGGCTACACCTTC,CASTVIGGAGGYTF
TRBJ2-7,TRBV30,NA,NA,TGTGCCTGGAGTTCCCGCGGAGGAGGGCCTCTATACGAGCAGTACTTC,CAWSSRGGGPLYEQYF
TRBJ2-7,TRBV4-2,NA,NA,TGTGCCAGCAGCCAACGCGATTACGAGCAGTACTTC,CASSQRDYEQYF
TRBJ1-4,TRBV4-1,NA,NA,TGCGCCAGCAGCCTGGAGGGGAGGGAGACTAATGAAAAACTGTTTTTT,CASSLEGRETNEKLFF
TRBJ1-2,TRBV7-9,few,NA,TGTGCCAGCAGCTTATTTGTGACAAACAATGGCTACACCTTC,CASSLFVTNNGYTF
TRBJ1-3,TRBV6-5,NA,NA,TGTGCCAGCAGTTTAACCCGGTTATCGGCTGGAAACACCATATATTTT,CASSLTRLSAGNTIYF
TRBJ1-5,TRBV7-8,NA,NA,TGTGCCAGCAGCTTAAGTTTCGGGGGGACGCAAAAAAAGCCCCAGCATTTT,CASSLSFGGTQKKPQHF
TRBJ2-1,TRBV11-3,NA,TRBD2,TGTGCCAGCAGCTTAGAGGGACTAGCGGGGTACAATGAGCAGTTCTTC,CASSLEGLAGYNEQFF
TRBJ1-2,TRBV27,NA,NA,TGTGCCAGCAGCGCCGCAGGGGCGCACTATGGCTACACCTTC,CASSAAGAHYGYTF
TRBJ1-2,TRBV5-1,NA,TRBD1,TGCGCCAGCAGCTTTGGACAGGGGGCTTATGGCTACACCTTC,CASSFGQGAYGYTF
TRBJ2-1,TRBV19,NA,NA,TGTGCCAGTAGTATCTGGGGCGATGAGCAGTTCTTC,CASSIWGDEQFF
TRBJ1-6,TRBV7-2,NA,TRBD1,TGTGCCAGCAGCCCCCAGGCAGGGGGCAACGGTTCACCCCTCCACTTT,CASSPQAGGNGSPLHF
TRBJ1-2,TRBV5-1,NA,NA,TGCGCCAGCAGCTTGGCAGCGACAGGTTCGGGCTATGGCTACACCTTC,CASSLAATGSGYGYTF
TRBJ2-3,TRBV7-3,few,NA,TGTGCCAGCAGCAGAGGGTTAGCACGAACTAGCACAGATACGCAGTATTTT,CASSRGLARTSTDTQYF
TRBJ2-1,TRBV30,once,NA,TGTGCCTGGAGGGCAGGGAAGTTCTTC,CAWRAGKFF
TRBJ2-3,TRBV5-1,NA,TRBD1,TGCGCCAGCAGCTTCGGACAGGGGCCTATCAGGCAGTATTTT,CASSFGQGPIRQYF
TRBJ1-2,TRBV9,few,TRBD1,TGTGCCAGCAGCCAAGGACAGGTCTTAAACTATGGCTACACCTTC,CASSQGQVLNYGYTF
TRBJ2-7,TRBV7-9,NA,TRBD2,TGTTCCAGCAGCCCGAGGACTAGCGGGAGGTACGAGCAGTACTTC,CSSSPRTSGRYEQYF
TRBJ2-6,TRBV11-2,NA,TRBD2,TGTGCCAGCAGCTGGTTGAGGAGCGGGAGAGGGACTGGGGCCAACGTCCTGACTTTC,CASSWLRSGRGTGANVLTF
TRBJ2-7,TRBV15,NA,NA,TGTGCCACCAGCAGGGTCCCCCGGGACTTTGCCTACGAGCAGTACTTC,CATSRVPRDFAYEQYF